This T cell receptor beta chain was sequenced in a study of shared clonotypes between healthy human individuals. Study context: There were three CD4 naive, three CD4 memory, two CD8 naive and one CD8 memory plates per donor.

The CD4+ fraction was divided into a CD45RA+ naive subset and a CD45RA-negative memory subset. On this clone: Its matching antigen is unknown.

The CDR3 is made up of 13 amino acids. Germline CDR1 ENHRY, CDR2 SYGVKD. V gave up 6 bases and J gave up 7 bases, with 14 bases separating them. Study results and caveats: Larger estimated richness was generally seen in naive subsets than in memory subsets.

Original methodology: Filtering differed, since immunoSEQ gave only junction sequences and no quality scores. Assay: immunoSEQ multiplex PCR; the TCRdb copy retains only in-frame clones and omits some. V, J and clone size derive from that table, while D and trimming were established from the DNA sequence. The top ten clones hold around 0.37% of a sample with around 2.5 million clones, under 95% of them seen once. The chain links TRBV10-3 to TRBJ2-3; D unclear. The sequence was collected from a man aged 18 to 30 in good health. Some clones in this sample may be carry-over from other donors' samples. Sequencing input: naive CD4+ T cells from PBMCs. Subset defined: CD45RA+ positively selected. CDR3 DNA: TGTGCCATCAGGCTCCCTTCATCGCATACGCAGTATTTT. It codes for CAIRLPSSHTQYF.